This T cell receptor (beta chain) was recorded in a study of blood T cell repertoires in COVID-19. As originally analysed: Scientists estimated how many nucleated cells there were by amplifying reference gene primers. Repertoires were generated with immunoSEQ multiplex PCR, while TCRdb's copy carries only in-frame clones and drops some. V and J calls and clone size follow that table, whereas D and trimming were derived from the DNA. The profile covers 220,000 or so clones, with 84% appearing a single time and 6.8% taken by the ten largest. Individuals drawn from around 25 US areas were about 18 to 90 years old. The CDR3 extends over 15 amino acids.

The sequenced material came from PBMCs or T cells enriched from blood (not recorded which). The receptor was derived from a woman in her thirties or forties who had recovered from COVID-19. The chain combines TRBV21-1 with TRBJ1-1. TRBV21-1 is recorded as a pseudogene. Here the CDR3 reads CASSPRGETGTEAFF. In nucleotides, the CDR3 is TGTGCCAGCAGCCCCCGGGGGGAGACGGGGACTGAAGCTTTCTTT.